The 9 T cell receptor beta chains given below trace back to one sample, sequenced in a study of blood T cell repertoires in COVID-19. Sequenced by immunoSEQ multiplex PCR; TCRdb stores in-frame clones only, minus some. In the table there are some 390,000 clones, around 87% of which are singletons. Material for sequencing was peripheral blood. Receptors were obtained from a human donor in a cohort sampled during active COVID-19.

This rearrangement joins TRBV9 to TRBJ2-1, with D possibly matching TRBD2 (6 bases). V was clipped by 5 bases and J by 2 bases, with 11 bases between them. Germline V gives CDR1 SGDLS, CDR2 YYNGEE. CDR3 length: 14 amino acids. The DNA of the CDR3 is TGTGCCAGCAGTGCGGGGTTGACCTACAATGAGCAGTTCTTC. It is translated as CASSAGLTYNEQFF.

In regard to this clone: The junction shows a germline mismatch at one end, possibly a read error. The genes are TRBV7-6 and TRBJ2-3; D not resolved. There are 15 residues in the CDR3. The germline gives CDR1 SGHVS, CDR2 FNYEAQ. The CDR3 sequence is CASSLLATGTDTQYF. The DNA of the CDR3 is TGTGCTAGCAGCTTACTGGCAACAGGCACAGATACGCAGTATTTT.

The genes are TRBV7-2 and TRBJ2-2, with D tentatively TRBD2 (6 bases). CDR1 is SGHTA, CDR2 FQGNSA, per germline. The V gene lost 4 bases and the J gene lost 5 bases, with 11 bases spanning the gap. The CDR3 is 14 amino acids. The CDR3 sequence: CASSSRGVTGELFF. CDR3 nucleotides: TGTGCCAGCAGCTCACGCGGGGTAACCGGGGAGCTGTTTTTT.

V and J are TRBV6-5 and TRBJ1-1, with 11 bases lining up with TRBD1. The J segment lost 4 bases and the V segment lost 5 bases, leaving 3 bases of the junction unmatched. The CDR3 is made up of 14 amino acids. Germline V gene sequence: CDR1 MNHEY, CDR2 SVGAGI. The CDR3 DNA reads as TGTGCCAGCAGTCCGGGACAGGGGGTCACTGAAGCTTTCTTT. It encodes CASSPGQGVTEAFF.

J is TRBJ2-2 and V is TRBV2; TRBD1 aligns across 9 bases. The CDR3 has 15 amino acids. Germline V lookup: CDR1 SNHLY, CDR2 FYNNEI. J gave up 1 base and V 5 bases, and 2 bases lay outside the gene matches. The CDR3 spells CASSKDRGNTGELFF. CDR3 coding DNA: TGTGCCAGCAGTAAGGACAGGGGGAACACCGGGGAGCTGTTTTTT.

The V and J genes are TRBV5-1 and TRBJ1-4; D might be TRBD1 (6 bases). V was trimmed by 0 bases and J by 3 bases, leaving 12 bases between them. Per germline, CDR1 SGHRS and CDR2 YFSETQ. The CDR3 runs to 16 residues. The CDR3 DNA reads TGCGCCAGCAGCTTGGCACCGACAGGCTCTAATGAAAAACTGTTTTTT. Its translation is CASSLAPTGSNEKLFF. The whole variable domain, filled in from reference TRBV5-1 and TRBJ1-4, reads KAGVTQTPRYLIKTRGQQVTLSCSPISGHRSVSWYQQTPGQGLQFLFEYFSETQRNKGNFPGRFSGRQFSNSRSEMNVSTLELGDSALYLCASSLAPTGSNEKLFFGSGTQLSVL.

This chain links TRBV2 with TRBJ2-7, with 7 nucleotides matching TRBD2. The CDR3 is 15 amino acids. Trimming at V came to 3 bases and at J to 3 bases, leaving 8 bases not matched to a gene. Per germline, CDR1 SNHLY and CDR2 FYNNEI. In nucleotides, the CDR3 is TGTGCCAGCAGTGATATGGACGGGAGGAACTACGAGCAGTACTTC. Translated: CASSDMDGRNYEQYF.

This clone was seen once. The V gene is TRBV19, the J gene TRBJ2-1; 9 positions agree with TRBD1. CDR1 is LNHDA, CDR2 SQIVND, per germline (reference sequence). This CDR3 has 14 amino acids. J gave up 4 bases and V 7 bases, and 5 bases lay outside the gene matches. CDR3 sequence: CASTPGQGYNEQFF. CDR3 DNA sequence: TGTGCCAGTACCCCGGGACAGGGTTACAATGAGCAGTTCTTC.

The CDR3 is CASSQDPSGGVETQYF. The DNA of the CDR3 is TGTGCCAGCAGCCAAGATCCTAGCGGGGGGGTGGAGACCCAGTACTTC. The chain carries TRBV3-1 (or the pseudogene TRBV3-2) and TRBJ2-5, with TRBD2 identical over 12 bases. V trimming: 0 bases; J trimming: 5 bases; junction bases outside the gene matches: 4. The germline V gene encodes CDR1 LGHDT and CDR2 YNNKEL (reference sequence). The CDR3 spans 16 residues.